The 5 T cell receptor beta chains presented below share a single source sample, sequenced in a study of glioma-infiltrating T cells. Using RNA template, CDR3s of TCR alpha and beta were amplified with iRepertoire arm-PCR. Via MiXCR, TCRdb re-called the multiplex PCR reads, giving one row per CDR3 protein. Of roughly 42,000 distinct CDR3 sequences listed, 20% to 25% are singletons. Material: glioma tissue, nonneoplastic brain tissue, or PBMCs (not recorded which). These receptors were taken from a human donor with low-grade glioma or glioblastoma, undergoing nonglioma brain surgery, or in good health (not recorded which).

The V gene is TRBV28, the J gene TRBJ1-1; no definite D call. CDR1 MDHEN and CDR2 SYDVKM come from the germline V gene. V was shortened by 7 bases and J by 10 bases, with 22 bases between the two germline ends. This CDR3 has 14 residues. The CDR3: CASTSLGLDPAAFF. CDR3 in DNA: TGTGCCAGCACATCTCTCGGGCTTGACCCTGCAGCTTTCTTT.

This clonotype was found many times. This chain joins TRBV5-1 and TRBJ2-1; TRBD2 matches at 11 bases. The CDR3 extends over 14 amino acids. With 3 bases clipped from V and 5 bases from J, the junction kept 1 base outside the gene matches. Germline values: CDR1 SGHRS, CDR2 YFSETQ. The CDR3 coding sequence is TGCGCCAGCAGCTCACTAGCGGGGGACAATGAGCAGTTCTTC. Encoded protein: CASSSLAGDNEQFF.

Turning to this clonotype: An end of the junction does not agree with germline; a read error may underlie this. The chain carries TRBV10-1 and TRBJ1-3, with unresolved D. Germline V CDR1 and CDR2: WNHNN, SYGVQD (reference sequence). This CDR3 contains 15 residues. Written as DNA, the CDR3 is TGCGCCAGTGGGGAGGTGCGCTACTCTGTAAACACCATATATTTT. This encodes CASGEVRYSVNTIYF.

The table lists this clonotype with many counts. The CDR3 DNA follows: TGTGCCAGCCGGCGGACAGGGGAGCCCACCGGGGAGCTGTTTTTT. It translates to CASRRTGEPTGELFF. The genes are TRBV7-9 and TRBJ2-2, with 9 nucleotides matching TRBD1. Germline V gene data show CDR1 as SEHNR and CDR2 as FQNEAQ (reference sequence). The CDR3 consists of 15 residues. V lost 8 bases and J lost 4; bases outside the gene matches: 8.

This clonotype was recorded many times. V gene TRBV20-1 combines with J gene TRBJ2-3; 9 nucleotides agree with TRBD2. The CDR3 has 15 amino acids. Germline V gives CDR1 DFQATT, CDR2 SNEGSKA (reference sequence). V dropped 4 bases and J dropped 5; count of bases not matched to a gene: 10. The DNA for the CDR3 is TGCAGTGCTAAGGCTTACGGGACTAGCTTAGATACGCAGTATTTT. This encodes CSAKAYGTSLDTQYF.